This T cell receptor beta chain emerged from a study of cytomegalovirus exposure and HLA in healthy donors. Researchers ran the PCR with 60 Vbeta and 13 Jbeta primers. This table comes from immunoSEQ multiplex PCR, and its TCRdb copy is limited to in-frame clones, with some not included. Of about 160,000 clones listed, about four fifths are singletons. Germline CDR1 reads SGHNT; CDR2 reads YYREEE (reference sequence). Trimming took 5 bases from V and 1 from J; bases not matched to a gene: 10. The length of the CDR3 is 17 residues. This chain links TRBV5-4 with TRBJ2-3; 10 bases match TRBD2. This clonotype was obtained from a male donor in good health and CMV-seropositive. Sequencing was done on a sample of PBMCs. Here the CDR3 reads CASSRVAGGGGTDTQYF. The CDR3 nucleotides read TGTGCCAGCAGTAGAGTAGCGGGGGGCGGGGGCACAGATACGCAGTATTTT.